This T cell receptor beta chain derives from a study of CDR3 diversity in severe acne. In TCRdb, the PCR reads were re-called with MiXCR into one record per CDR3 protein. This sample has approximately 90,000 distinct CDR3 sequences; approximately 49% occur once, and the top ten carry approximately 10%. This CDR3 spans 14 amino acids. The germline V gene has CDR1 SGDLS and CDR2 YYNGEE. On this clonotype: Given a much more abundant clone one base away, this may be a read error.

The chain employs TRBV9 and TRBJ2-2; the D gene is possibly TRBD2 (5 bases). This sequence originates from a male donor with severe acne vulgaris. The sample was blood. CDR3: CASSVAALTGELLF. CDR3 coding DNA: TGTGCCAGCAGCGTAGCGGCCCTAACCGGGGAGCTGCTTTTT.